Listed below are T cell receptor beta chains from one sample, sequenced in a study of T cell repertoires in cytomegalovirus infection. Which antigens these TCRs recognize remains unknown. TCRdb reanalysed the reads using MiXCR and keeps one entry per CDR3 protein. The sample has about half a million distinct CDR3 sequences; 33% are singletons. The source was cultured PBMCs, collected from culture after CMV antigen stimulation. The source of these receptors is a human donor in good health (CMV status not recorded). Some clones in this sample may be carry-over from other donors' samples. The CDR3 runs from the conserved cysteine through the conserved F or W. Each record gives: J gene, V gene, D gene, clone size, CDR3 protein, CDR3 DNA. D genes are given only for firm matches. A clone size is listed for some rows: how often the clone was seen (once, few, many), or a class if it is expanded.

TRBJ1-4 TRBV7-8 . few CASGRTLPGEKLFF TGTGCCAGCGGAAGGACACTCCCGGGGGAAAAACTGTTTTTT
TRBJ2-5 TRBV6-2/TRBV6-3 . . CASSYTNRGETQYF TGTGCCAGCAGTTATACCAATCGGGGAGAGACCCAGTACTTC
TRBJ2-5 TRBV6-2/TRBV6-3 . . CASRRTLGSETQYF TGTGCCAGCAGAAGGACCCTCGGGTCGGAGACCCAGTACTTC
TRBJ2-3 TRBV11-2 TRBD2 few CASSLDGAGVGDTQYF TGTGCCAGCAGCTTAGATGGGGCGGGAGTGGGAGATACGCAGTATTTT
TRBJ1-1 TRBV11-3 TRBD1 . CASSSTGGRTEAFF TGTGCCAGCAGCTCGACAGGGGGGAGGACTGAAGCTTTCTTT
TRBJ1-2 TRBV19 . few CASSISTYGYTF TGTGCCAGTAGTATCAGCACCTATGGCTACACCTTC
TRBJ1-1 TRBV27 TRBD1 . CASQGQGSFGLAFF TGTGCCAGCCAAGGACAGGGTTCATTTGGGTTAGCTTTCTTT
TRBJ2-6 TRBV27 . . CASSWLAPSGANVLTF TGTGCCAGCAGTTGGCTCGCACCCTCTGGGGCCAACGTCCTGACTTTC
TRBJ2-4 TRBV5-1 . few CASSSGPGLLSTKNIQYF TGCGCCAGCAGCTCTGGCCCCGGCTTATTATCAACCAAAAACATTCAGTACTTC
TRBJ1-1 TRBV7-9 . few CASSLFGDVGNAEAFF TGTGCCAGCAGCTTATTTGGGGACGTCGGGAACGCTGAAGCTTTCTTT
TRBJ1-1 TRBV11-2 TRBD1 . CASSLRTGDFEAFF TGTGCCAGCAGCTTGAGGACAGGCGACTTTGAAGCTTTCTTT
TRBJ2-5 TRBV7-2 TRBD2 many CASSLKLGRTSGQETQYF TGTGCCAGCAGCTTAAAGTTAGGGCGGACTAGCGGCCAAGAGACCCAGTACTTC
TRBJ2-5 TRBV7-2 TRBD2 many CASSLEVPAGQETQYF TGTGCCAGCAGCTTAGAGGTTCCAGCGGGACAAGAGACCCAGTACTTC
TRBJ2-1 TRBV27 . . CASRRLRAMHNEQFF TGTGCCAGCCGTAGGTTGAGGGCCATGCACAATGAGCAGTTCTTC
TRBJ1-1 TRBV19 TRBD1 few CASSILGQGMNTEAFF TGTGCCAGTAGTATCTTGGGACAGGGGATGAACACTGAAGCTTTCTTT
TRBJ1-5 TRBV28 . . CASKGGTYNQPQHF TGTGCCAGCAAAGGCGGGACCTACAATCAGCCCCAGCATTTT
TRBJ1-1 TRBV20-1 . few CCALRPQDTEAFF TGCTGTGCGTTGAGACCCCAGGACACTGAAGCTTTCTTT
TRBJ2-1 TRBV5-1 TRBD2 few CASTDPGLAEDEQFF TGCGCCAGCACTGATCCGGGACTAGCGGAGGATGAGCAGTTCTTC
TRBJ1-3 TRBV12-3/TRBV12-4 . once CASSPGQLVGNTIYF TGTGCCAGCAGTCCCGGACAGTTGGTAGGAAACACCATATATTTT
TRBJ2-4 TRBV20-1 TRBD2 few CSARDPGTSGLAKNIQYF TGCAGTGCTAGAGATCCCGGGACTAGCGGGTTAGCCAAAAACATTCAGTACTTC
TRBJ2-3 TRBV28 TRBD1 . CASIQRDRGLVTDTQYF TGTGCCAGCATCCAACGGGACAGGGGGCTCGTAACAGATACGCAGTATTTT
TRBJ1-3 TRBV12-3/TRBV12-4 . . CASSLKTAFGNTIYF TGTGCCAGCAGTTTGAAAACAGCCTTTGGAAACACCATATATTTT
TRBJ2-3 TRBV19 TRBD2 few CATQLAGGTDTQYF TGTGCCACTCAACTAGCGGGAGGCACAGATACGCAGTATTTT
TRBJ2-2 TRBV12-3/TRBV12-4 . few CASSLGGALDTGELFF TGTGCCAGCAGTTTAGGGGGGGCGCTTGACACCGGGGAGCTGTTTTTT
TRBJ1-5 TRBV7-2 . . CASSFSSAGYQPQHF TGTGCCAGCAGCTTTAGTTCTGCGGGCTACCAGCCCCAGCATTTT
TRBJ1-5 TRBV7-2 . few CASSLNLDSNQPQHF TGTGCCAGCAGCTTGAACCTGGACAGCAATCAGCCCCAGCATTTT
TRBJ2-1 TRBV18 TRBD2 . CASSPAGTSGSNGEQFF TGTGCCAGCTCCCCAGCCGGGACTAGCGGGAGTAATGGTGAGCAGTTCTTC
TRBJ2-5 TRBV6-6 . . CASRSLGQMLETQYF TGTGCCAGCAGATCCCTTGGGCAGATGCTAGAGACCCAGTACTTC
TRBJ1-1 TRBV6-6 . . CASTKDRSEAFF TGTGCCAGCACCAAGGACCGGTCTGAAGCTTTCTTT
TRBJ2-5 TRBV6-1 . . CASSERWETQYF TGTGCCAGCAGTGAAAGATGGGAGACCCAGTACTTC
TRBJ1-4 TRBV6-4 . few CASSRGPGEKLFF TGTGCCAGCAGCAGGGGTCCCGGAGAAAAACTGTTTTTT
TRBJ2-5 TRBV7-2 . . CASSFSGAETQYF TGTGCCAGCAGCTTTTCTGGGGCGGAGACCCAGTACTTC
TRBJ1-2 TRBV6-5 TRBD1 . CASSYSGAGRGRGRGYTF TGTGCCAGCAGTTACTCGGGTGCAGGCAGGGGGCGGGGTCGTGGCTACACCTTC
TRBJ2-3 TRBV7-9 . . CASSLKEMGGDTQYF TGTGCCAGCAGCTTAAAGGAGATGGGCGGTGATACGCAGTATTTT
TRBJ1-2 TRBV7-4 . . CASSIKDRSYTF TGTGCCAGCAGCATTAAAGACAGGTCCTACACCTTC